What follows is one TCR beta chain and its context. Clones were read by immunoSEQ multiplex PCR, and TCRdb kept only the in-frame ones, dropping some. The sample lists 40,000 to 60,000 clones, roughly 90% occurring once. CDR3 length: 15 residues. Germline V gene sequence: CDR1 MDHEN, CDR2 SYDVKM. V lost 5 bases, J lost 6 bases, and 10 bases stayed unmatched. These data are taken from a study of T cell changes during pregnancy in multiple sclerosis. This receptor was obtained from a female donor with multiple sclerosis, enrolled in a pregnancy study. The sample here was CD4+ T cells from peripheral blood mononuclear cells, taken after pregnancy. This rearrangement joins TRBV28 to TRBJ1-5; 7 bases line up with TRBD1. The CDR3 region is CASSPPTGLGQPQHF. DNA for the CDR3: TGTGCCAGCAGTCCGCCGACAGGGTTGGGTCAGCCCCAGCATTTT.